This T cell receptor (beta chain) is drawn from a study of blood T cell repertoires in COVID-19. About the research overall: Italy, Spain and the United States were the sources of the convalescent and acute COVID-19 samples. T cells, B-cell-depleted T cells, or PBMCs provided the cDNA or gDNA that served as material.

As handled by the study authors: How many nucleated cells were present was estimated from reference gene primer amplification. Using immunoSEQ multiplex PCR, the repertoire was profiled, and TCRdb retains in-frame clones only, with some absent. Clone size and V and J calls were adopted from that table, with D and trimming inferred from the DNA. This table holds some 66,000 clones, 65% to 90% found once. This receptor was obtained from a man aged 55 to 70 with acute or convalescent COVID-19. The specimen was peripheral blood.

The CDR3 here is CASETGYGANVLTF. The CDR3 DNA reads TGCGCCAGCGAGACAGGTTACGGGGCCAACGTCCTGACTTTC. J is TRBJ2-6 and V is TRBV5-1; tentative D call: TRBD1 (6 bases). The CDR3 is made up of 14 amino acids. The germline CDR1 and CDR2 sequences are SGHRS and YFSETQ. Trimming took 7 bases from V and 4 from J, leaving 12 bases between them.